Following are 8 T cell receptor beta chains from one sample sequenced in a study of T cells in Graves' hyperthyroidism and ophthalmopathy. RNA transcripts provided the source from which TCR beta CDR3 regions were amplified. When the TCR CDR3 underwent first-round RT-PCR, the HTBI primer set was used. TCRdb reanalysed the multiplex PCR reads using MiXCR and keeps one entry per CDR3 protein. Here the sample spans fewer than 450,000 distinct CDR3 sequences, about 15% being singletons. Sequenced sample: blood. The receptors originated from a woman aged 25 to 39 with Graves' hyperthyroidism that later progressed to Graves' ophthalmopathy.

A few counts support this clonotype. One base away lies a much larger clone, so this may be a sequencing read error. The chain carries TRBV28 and TRBJ2-6; perhaps TRBD2 as D (5 bases). There are 17 residues in the CDR3. Germline CDR1 reads MDHEN; CDR2 reads SYDVKM. Trimming took off 4 bases at V and 2 bases at J, with 15 bases between the two ends. The CDR3 sequence: CASSSRIRGAGANVLTF. The CDR3, as DNA: TGTGCCAGCAGTTCAAGGATCCGGGGTGCTGGGGCCAACGTCCTGACTTTC.

This clonotype was counted ten times or more. V gene TRBV2 combines with J gene TRBJ2-7; D is ambiguous. The CDR3 runs to 14 residues. Trimming stripped 7 bases from V and 2 bases from J, with 15 bases between. Germline CDR1 reads SNHLY; CDR2 reads FYNNEI. CDR3: CASISQEGTYEQYF. The CDR3, as DNA: TGTGCCAGCATTAGCCAGGAAGGGACCTACGAGCAGTACTTC.

This clonotype was seen a few times. The CDR3 bases are TGCAGTGCTAGCCCACTAGCGGAAACGATGAGCACAGATACGCAGTATTTT. Translating it yields CSASPLAETMSTDTQYF. V is TRBV20-1 and J is TRBJ2-3; 8 bases agree with TRBD2. CDR1 and CDR2 (germline): DFQATT, SNEGSKA (reference sequence). V dropped 3 bases and J dropped 0; count of bases not matched to a gene: 11. This CDR3 is 17 amino acids long.

This clonotype was seen repeatedly, ten times or more. The chain employs TRBV4-1 and TRBJ1-4, with 10 bases lining up with TRBD1. The germline V gene has CDR1 MGHRA and CDR2 YSYEKL. V was pared by 0 bases and J by 10 bases, with 5 bases of the junction left unmatched. The CDR3 spans 15 residues. In DNA, the CDR3 is TGCGCCAGCAGCCAAGATCGGACAGGGGGGGGAAAACTGTTTTTT. This translates into CASSQDRTGGGKLFF.

This chain joins TRBV4-1 and TRBJ2-3; TRBD1 matches at 8 bases. Germline values: CDR1 MGHRA, CDR2 YSYEKL. The CDR3 has 16 residues. V was clipped by 1 base and J by 0 bases; unmatched bases: 3. The CDR3 DNA sequence: TGCGCCAGCAGCCAAGTCGGGACAGGTAGCACAGATACGCAGTATTTT. It encodes CASSQVGTGSTDTQYF.

This clonotype was recorded many times. The chain couples TRBV5-1 to TRBJ1-2, with TRBD1 matching 7 bases. Germline CDR1 and CDR2: SGHRS and YFSETQ. The CDR3 is 14 residues long. V lost 7 bases to trimming and J lost 7 bases; unmatched junction nucleotides: 13. The CDR3 DNA is TGCGCCAGCCGAACAGGGGCGGTCGAAGGTGGCTACACCTTC. Amino acid sequence: CASRTGAVEGGYTF.

There are many counts of this clonotype. The V and J genes are TRBV6-1 and TRBJ2-2, with TRBD1 as a possible D gene (6 bases). Trimming pared 4 bases from V and 1 base from J, leaving 10 bases between. Germline CDR1 is MNHNS and CDR2 is SASEGT. The CDR3 is 15 residues long. Here the CDR3 reads CASSGPGQNTGELFF. CDR3 in DNA: TGTGCCAGCAGTGGACCGGGACAGAACACCGGGGAGCTGTTTTTT.

This clonotype turned up a few times. This chain joins TRBV2 and TRBJ1-1, with D possibly being TRBD1 (5 bases). Germline V CDR1 and CDR2: SNHLY, FYNNEI. Trimming pared 1 base from V and 4 bases from J, leaving 7 bases between. This CDR3 has 13 amino acids. The CDR3 DNA is TGTGCCAGCAGTGAAGTTGGGGGCACTGAAGCTTTCTTT. Translating it yields CASSEVGGTEAFF.